This entry lists 27 T cell receptor beta chains sequenced from one sample in a study of Ad26.COV2.S vaccination and SARS-CoV-2 variants (dated by TCRdb to the early 2020s). The sample's treatment or condition, from its label and the paper: over 15 received Ad26.COV2.S at low or high dose, single or two shots; several received placebo; per-sample allocation not given. Repertoires of vaccine and placebo recipients were sequenced from samples collected on day 63 after the first injection. The library came from the immunoSEQ multiplex PCR assay. Not all clones reach the TCRdb copy of this immuneACCESS table, which keeps in-frame sequences only. Checked studies attribute under half of the gap to unresolved V genes and leave the rest unexplained. Present in this sample are approximately 360,000 clones, under 90% of which were seen just once. Clones ranked in the top ten supply approximately 7.8% of the sample.

This specimen consisted of peripheral blood, obtained in a trial of Ad26.COV2.S vaccine versus placebo. The receptors come from a person between 18 and 59 years old who received the Ad26.COV2.S COVID-19 vaccine or a placebo.

This clone was seen a single time. The genes are TRBV2 and TRBJ1-2, with D unclear. Trimming removed 6 bases at V and 8 bases at J, with 16 bases between. The CDR3 has 13 residues. Germline values: CDR1 SNHLY, CDR2 FYNNEI. CDR3 in DNA: TGTGCCAGCAGGAAAGATTCATCAGCGGGCTACACCTTC. Protein sequence: CASRKDSSAGYTF.

This chain uses TRBV6-5 with TRBJ2-7, with 12 bases aligning to TRBD2. The junction had 6 bases not matched to a gene; V was cut back by 6 bases and J by 3 bases. Looked up from germline, CDR1 is MNHEY and CDR2 is SVGAGI. The CDR3 loop spans 15 amino acids. CDR3: CASSYLAGGLYEQYF. CDR3 coding DNA: TGTGCCAGCAGCTACCTAGCGGGAGGGCTCTACGAGCAGTACTTC.

This clone was detected only a few times. The chain is built from TRBV9 and TRBJ2-3; D unresolved. The CDR3 covers 14 residues. V lost 0 bases and J 0 bases, leaving 5 bases between the germline ends. The germline gives CDR1 SGDLS, CDR2 YYNGEE. This CDR3 reads CASSVGGSTDTQYF. CDR3 DNA: TGTGCCAGCAGCGTAGGCGGTAGCACAGATACGCAGTATTTT.

The rearrangement joins TRBV5-5 to TRBJ2-2; 7 nucleotides match TRBD1. Germline assignment: CDR1 SGHKS and CDR2 YYEKEE (reference sequence). The CDR3 has 16 residues. With V trimmed by 0 bases and J by 1 base, 3 bases remained unmatched. CDR3 in amino acids: CASSLAGQRNTGELFF. DNA of the CDR3: TGTGCCAGCAGCTTGGCGGGACAGAGGAACACCGGGGAGCTGTTTTTT.

This chain joins TRBV5-1 and TRBJ2-3; D is unresolved. Germline CDR1 SGHRS, CDR2 YFSETQ. The V end lost 0 bases, the J end lost 1 base, and 12 bases lay between the germline ends. The length of the CDR3 is 16 residues. CDR3 loop: CASSLAVGWGTDTQYF. CDR3 DNA: TGCGCCAGCAGCTTGGCCGTAGGGTGGGGCACAGATACGCAGTATTTT.

The CDR3 DNA sequence: TGTGCTATCCGAAAGGTAGATGAGCAGTTCTTC. It encodes CAIRKVDEQFF. The gene calls are TRBV6-5 and TRBJ2-1; D is uncertain. CDR1 and CDR2 (germline): MNHEY, SVGAGI. The CDR3 has 11 residues.

The rearrangement joins TRBV9 to TRBJ2-3; D ambiguous. The germline V gene has CDR1 SGDLS and CDR2 YYNGEE. Trimming cost V 4 bases and J 2 bases, with 17 bases left between them. This CDR3 has 16 amino acids. CDR3 protein: CASSPLVGWATDTQYF. The CDR3, as DNA: TGTGCCAGCAGCCCCCTTGTTGGGTGGGCCACAGATACGCAGTATTTT.

This chain joins TRBV6-6 and TRBJ1-2; TRBD1 matches 8 bases. The CDR3 loop spans 14 amino acids. Germline V gives CDR1 MNHNY, CDR2 SVGAGI (reference sequence). V was clipped by 6 bases and J by 1 base; unmatched bases: 4. CDR3 protein: CASSLTGVNYGYTF. The CDR3 nucleotides read TGTGCCAGCAGCCTGACAGGGGTTAACTATGGCTACACCTTC.

The V gene is TRBV6-6, the J gene TRBJ1-3, with a tentative D call TRBD1 (5 bases). Germline CDR1 MNHNY, CDR2 SVGAGI (reference sequence). This CDR3 is built from 14 residues. V dropped 6 bases and J dropped 0 bases, with 9 bases sitting between them. CDR3 in DNA: TGTGCCAGCAGCCGGGGGTCCTCTGGAAACACCATATATTTT. Translated: CASSRGSSGNTIYF.

This chain joins TRBV7-2 and TRBJ2-2; D gene uncertain. The V and J ends lost 3 bases and 12 bases respectively, with 11 bases between them. From germline, CDR1 is SGHTA and CDR2 FQGNSA. The CDR3 consists of 12 residues. CDR3 region: CASSFKPSQLFF. The CDR3 DNA sequence: TGTGCCAGCAGCTTTAAGCCTTCCCAGCTGTTTTTT.

The chain recombines TRBV25-1 with TRBJ2-7; 9 nucleotides agree with TRBD2. J gave up 2 bases and V 3 bases, and 5 bases lay outside the gene matches. Germline values: CDR1 MGHDK, CDR2 SYGVNS. The CDR3 is 15 residues long. The chain's CDR3 is CASSDSGGLTYEQYF. CDR3 in DNA: TGTGCCAGCAGTGACAGCGGGGGGCTTACCTACGAGCAGTACTTC.

The V call is TRBV19, the J call TRBJ1-4; maybe TRBD1 (6 bases). The CDR3 covers 14 residues. V was shortened by 6 bases and J by 7 bases, with 15 bases between the two germline ends. The germline V gene has CDR1 LNHDA and CDR2 SQIVND (reference sequence). This CDR3 is CASRSYRAAEKLFF. The DNA for the CDR3 is TGTGCCAGTAGGAGCTACAGGGCGGCTGAAAAACTGTTTTTT.

The chain links TRBV11-2 to TRBJ2-1, with D possibly being TRBD2 (6 bases). V was pared by 4 bases and J by 7 bases, with 17 bases between. The germline gives CDR1 SGHAT, CDR2 FQNNGV. There are 15 residues in the CDR3. CDR3 region: CASSSWEAGRNEQFF. The CDR3 region has the DNA TGTGCCAGCAGCTCCTGGGAGGCTGGACGGAATGAGCAGTTCTTC.

This clone was detected once. J is TRBJ2-7 and V is TRBV2, with D possibly matching TRBD2 (5 bases). This CDR3 region has 13 residues. Trimming shortened V by 8 bases and J by 3 bases, and 14 bases separated the two germline ends. Germline lookup yields CDR1 SNHLY and CDR2 FYNNEI. CDR3 nucleotide sequence: TGTGCCAGCGCGTGGGAGCTGTACTACGAGCAGTACTTC. Protein sequence: CASAWELYYEQYF.

The rearrangement links TRBV2 to TRBJ1-1; TRBD1 matches 8 bases. Germline V gene lookup returns CDR1 SNHLY and CDR2 FYNNEI. The V gene end was trimmed by 6 bases and the J gene end by 1 base; junction bases not matched to a gene: 1. The CDR3 is made up of 13 amino acids. The CDR3 here is CASRGTGNTEAFF. Here the CDR3 DNA reads TGTGCCAGCAGAGGGACAGGGAACACTGAAGCTTTCTTT.

The chain has TRBV5-6 and TRBJ1-2, with D perhaps matching TRBD1 (5 bases). The CDR3 spans 13 residues. V lost 7 bases and J lost 2, with 12 bases in between. Germline lookup yields CDR1 SGHDT and CDR2 YYEEEE. Here the CDR3 DNA reads TGTGCCAGCGGGGCGGGCGGAAACTATGGCTACACCTTC. Amino acid sequence: CASGAGGNYGYTF.

The chain has TRBV5-5 and TRBJ2-7; D may be TRBD1 or TRBD2 (5 bases each). Germline-derived CDR1 and CDR2 are SGHKS and YYEKEE (reference sequence). The CDR3 has 16 amino acids. V was cut by 0 bases and J by 0 bases, with 13 bases left in between. The CDR3 sequence is CASSLAHRGTSYEQYF. CDR3 coding DNA: TGTGCCAGCAGCTTGGCCCACAGAGGGACCTCCTACGAGCAGTACTTC.

V gene TRBV27 combines with J gene TRBJ1-1, with D perhaps TRBD1 (5 bases). Trimming removed 3 bases from V and 1 base from J, with 9 bases in between. This CDR3 has 14 residues. CDR1 is MNHEY, CDR2 SMNVEV, per germline (reference sequence). CDR3 nucleotide sequence: TGTGCCAGCAGTTTGGCAGGGACGAACACTGAAGCTTTCTTT. Protein sequence: CASSLAGTNTEAFF.

The chain carries TRBV12-5 and TRBJ2-1, with D perhaps matching TRBD1 (5 bases). Germline assignment: CDR1 LGHNT and CDR2 FRNRAP. The CDR3 spans 14 residues. Deletions cut 2 bases from V and 4 bases from J, with 9 bases between. CDR3 in DNA: TGTGCTAGTGGTTTGAGGGGTAAGTACAATGAGCAGTTCTTC. Its protein is CASGLRGKYNEQFF.

J is TRBJ1-5 and V is TRBV7-9; a possible D gene is TRBD1 (6 bases). This CDR3 spans 14 amino acids. In germline, CDR1 is SEHNR, CDR2 FQNEAQ (reference sequence). Trimming pared 5 bases from V and 8 bases from J, leaving 16 bases between. CDR3 coding DNA: TGTGCCAGCAGCCTTGCAGGGGAGGGAGAGCCCCAGCATTTT. This sequence encodes CASSLAGEGEPQHF.

V usage is TRBV9 and J usage is TRBJ2-1; 10 bases fit TRBD2. There are 16 residues in the CDR3. V was pared by 2 bases and J by 7 bases, with 9 bases of the junction left unmatched. CDR1 SGDLS and CDR2 YYNGEE come from the germline V gene. Here the CDR3 reads CASSVLSSGGRNEQFF. The CDR3, as DNA: TGTGCCAGCAGCGTTCTGTCTAGCGGGGGTAGGAATGAGCAGTTCTTC.

The J gene is TRBJ1-2, the V gene TRBV6-2 or TRBV6-3, with 9 bases matching TRBD1. Trimming cost V 2 bases and J 3 bases; bases outside gene matches: 7. Germline lookup yields CDR1 MNHEY and CDR2 SVGEGT. The CDR3 covers 16 residues. The DNA of the CDR3 is TGTGCCAGCAGTTACCCTTACAGGGGGCAGGACTATGGCTACACCTTC. Translating gives CASSYPYRGQDYGYTF.

This clone was seen just once. The sample has other DNA sequences that encode this CDR3 too. The V gene is TRBV7-2, the J gene TRBJ2-3; the match to TRBD2 covers 8 bases. Germline values: CDR1 SGHTA, CDR2 FQGNSA. Trimming at V came to 3 bases and at J to 1 base, leaving 0 bases not matched to a gene. The CDR3 loop spans 14 amino acids. This chain's CDR3 is CASSLTSGTDTQYF. The CDR3 DNA sequence: TGTGCCAGCAGCTTGACTAGCGGCACAGATACGCAGTATTTT.

This chain joins TRBV2 and TRBJ2-5, with TRBD2 matching over 9 bases. Per germline, CDR1 SNHLY and CDR2 FYNNEI. The CDR3 runs 15 residues. Trimming cost V 4 bases and J 5 bases; bases outside gene matches: 8. CDR3 residues: CASSAGTSSRETQYF. CDR3 bases: TGTGCCAGCAGTGCCGGGACTAGCTCGCGGGAGACCCAGTACTTC.

The chain joins TRBV12-3 or TRBV12-4 to TRBJ1-1, with D hard to call. CDR3 length equals 12 residues. Trimming took 7 bases from V and 9 from J, leaving 15 bases between them. The CDR3 protein is CASKPRREKAFF. The CDR3 coding sequence is TGTGCCAGCAAGCCACGTCGCGAAAAAGCTTTCTTT.

The chain links TRBV7-9 to TRBJ2-1; maybe TRBD2 (5 bases). Germline CDR1 and CDR2: SEHNR and FQNEAQ (reference sequence). The ends were cut back, 5 bases at V and 2 bases at J, with 16 bases in the middle. This CDR3 is built from 16 residues. CDR3 residues: CASSPRTSRTYNEQFF. CDR3 coding DNA: TGTGCCAGCAGCCCCCGTACTAGTAGGACCTACAATGAGCAGTTCTTC.

The V call is TRBV2, the J call TRBJ2-2, with TRBD1 matching 7 bases. The CDR3 is 13 amino acids. Germline CDR1 reads SNHLY; CDR2 reads FYNNEI. V lost 8 bases and J lost 0; bases outside the gene matches: 0. The CDR3 loop reads CASGTANTGELFF. As DNA, the CDR3 is TGTGCCAGCGGGACAGCGAACACCGGGGAGCTGTTTTTT.